These 5 T cell receptor beta chains were sequenced from one sample in a study of T cells after posttransplantation cyclophosphamide (TCRdb year 2016). Library construction relied on the immunoSEQ multiplex PCR assay. The table was pulled from immuneACCESS by TCRdb, which kept in-frame rearrangements only. Such tables lose some clones; where checked, under half of the loss comes from unresolved V genes, and the rest has no known cause. The sample includes approximately 32,000 clones, with 85% to 90% observed a single time. The leading ten clones occupy more than 13% of the sample. The sequenced sample consisted of PBMCs. The receptors were gathered from a woman in her 40s with a blood cancer, CMV-positive, and with a related stem cell donor.

The rearrangement links TRBV7-6 to TRBJ2-3; 11 bases fit TRBD1. This CDR3 has 15 residues. Germline CDR1 and CDR2: SGHVS and FNYEAQ. Trimming cost V 4 bases and J 6 bases; bases outside gene matches: 6. CDR3 residues: CASSSGQGVHDTQYF. CDR3 DNA sequence: TGTGCCAGCAGCTCGGGACAGGGGGTCCACGATACGCAGTATTTT.

The rearrangement joins TRBV7-2 to TRBJ2-1, with D tentatively TRBD2 (6 bases). Trimming took 1 base from V and 5 from J, leaving 15 bases between them. Germline lookup yields CDR1 SGHTA and CDR2 FQGNSA. The CDR3 runs to 16 residues. The DNA of the CDR3 is TGTGCCAGCAGCTTAGATCGGCTAGCGTACAACAATGAGCAGTTCTTC. Translated: CASSLDRLAYNNEQFF.

The V gene is TRBV5-5, the J gene TRBJ2-5; TRBD1 agrees at 10 bases. Losses at the gene ends were 1 base for V and 4 bases for J; bases not matched to a gene: 10. This CDR3 region has 17 residues. From germline, CDR1 is SGHKS and CDR2 YYEKEE (reference sequence). DNA of the CDR3: TGTGCCAGCAGCTTGATGTTGAGACAGGGGGCGGGAGAGACCCAGTACTTC. Its translation is CASSLMLRQGAGETQYF.

The chain recombines TRBV5-4 with TRBJ2-1, with 9 bases lining up with TRBD2. After removal of 2 bases from V and 6 bases from J, the junction contained 6 bases not matched to a gene. The CDR3 has 15 amino acids. Germline V gives CDR1 SGHNT, CDR2 YYREEE (reference sequence). The CDR3 sequence is CASSFFSGGINEQFF. DNA of the CDR3: TGTGCCAGCAGCTTCTTTAGCGGGGGAATCAATGAGCAGTTCTTC.

This chain joins TRBV4-3 and TRBJ1-2, with TRBD1 as a possible D gene (5 bases). CDR3 size: 16 residues. V shed 0 bases and J shed 2 bases, with 13 bases lying between them. CDR1 and CDR2 (germline): LGHNA, YSLEER. The DNA of the CDR3 is TGCGCCAGCAGCCAAGAATTCGGGACTAAAAACTATGGCTACACCTTC. Its translation: CASSQEFGTKNYGYTF.